The clone carrying this TCR beta chain was counted once. Antigen unknown. These donors, healthy bone marrow donors, were studied. Germline CDR1 is WNHNN and CDR2 is SYGVQD (reference sequence). V was shortened by 3 bases and J by 1 base, with 21 bases between the two germline ends. The CDR3 sequence is 18 residues long. The data stem from a study of cytomegalovirus exposure and HLA in healthy donors. Study in general: Of around 400 genotyped donors, roughly 76% grouped in the Caucasian-associated ancestry cluster.

Findings and caveats of the study: Being indistinguishable, some V segments were excluded, TRBV6-2 and TRBV6-3 among them. The majority of CMV-associated TCR beta chains were reported as apparently HLA-restricted in a later analysis.

PCR employed 60 Vbeta and 13 Jbeta primers. Assay: immunoSEQ multiplex PCR; the TCRdb copy retains only in-frame clones and omits some. The sample lists 90,000 to 100,000 clones, roughly 80% occurring once. The chain uses TRBV10-1 and TRBJ1-1; no reliable D call. Sequences were obtained from PBMCs. The receptor's source is a man in his forties or fifties in good health and CMV-seropositive. The CDR3 DNA follows: TGCGCCAGCAGTGATCCGGGCCAAGGGTCGGGGAAGAACACTGAAGCTTTCTTT. Translated, it gives CASSDPGQGSGKNTEAFF.